This TCR beta chain was identified during a study of shared clonotypes between healthy human individuals. For the study at large: Per donor, three plates held CD4 naive cells, three held CD4 memory, two held CD8 naive and one held CD8 memory. Study-wide results and limits: Clonotypes that were shared across several donors made up 4% to 6% of naive CD4 clonotypes.

Some clones are missing from TCRdb's copy, which holds only in-frame ones; the method was immunoSEQ multiplex PCR. Here the sample spans 2,500,000 or so clones, 93% being singletons. The CDR3 spans 15 residues. Per the germline V gene, CDR1 is SGHVS and CDR2 is FQNEAQ. The V end lost 1 base, the J end lost 3 bases, and 9 bases lay between the germline ends. Worth noting for this clone: Its antigen is still unknown.

The V gene is TRBV7-8, the J gene TRBJ2-2; no reliable D call. This TCR came from a man younger than 30 in good health. Some clones in this sample may be carry-over from other donors' samples. Sequencing was performed on naive CD4+ T cells from PBMCs. Indicated subset: CD45RA+ positively selected. The CDR3 nucleotides read TGTGCCAGCAGCTTAGTAAGACTGGACACCGGGGAGCTGTTTTTT. This translates into CASSLVRLDTGELFF.